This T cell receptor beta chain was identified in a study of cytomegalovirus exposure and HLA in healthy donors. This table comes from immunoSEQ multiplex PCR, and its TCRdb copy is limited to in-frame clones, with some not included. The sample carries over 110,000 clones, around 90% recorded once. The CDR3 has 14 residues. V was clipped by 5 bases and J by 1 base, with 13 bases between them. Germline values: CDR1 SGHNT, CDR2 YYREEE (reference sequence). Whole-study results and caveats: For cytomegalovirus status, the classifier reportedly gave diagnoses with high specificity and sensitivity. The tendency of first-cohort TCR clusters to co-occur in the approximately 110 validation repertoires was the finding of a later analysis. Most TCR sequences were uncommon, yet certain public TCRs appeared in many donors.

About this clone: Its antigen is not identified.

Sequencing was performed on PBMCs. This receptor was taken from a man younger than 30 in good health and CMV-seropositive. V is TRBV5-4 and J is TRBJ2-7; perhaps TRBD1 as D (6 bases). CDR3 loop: CASRADRTSYEQYF. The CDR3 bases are TGTGCCAGCAGGGCCGACAGGACTTCCTACGAGCAGTACTTC.